This entry describes one T cell receptor (beta chain). Its target is not known. The sample comes from a study of T cell repertoires and HLA-DP antigens. CDR3 size: 15 residues. Trimming stripped 8 bases from V and 1 base from J, with 16 bases between. Per germline, CDR1 LGHNA and CDR2 YNFKEQ. Primers targeted 54 TRBV and 13 TRBJ segments. Here immunoSEQ multiplex PCR was the method, and the copy in TCRdb shows in-frame clones only, minus some. The sample shows about 73,000 clones, around 80% of them seen only once. The J gene is TRBJ2-3, the V gene TRBV4-2; tentative D call: TRBD1 (6 bases). Sequencing was done on a sample of CD4+ T cells from PBMCs. The TCR originated in a man between 60 and 75 years old in good health and CMV-seronegative. This CDR3 reads CASARQATGTDTQYF. The CDR3 DNA reads TGTGCCAGCGCAAGACAGGCTACGGGCACAGATACGCAGTATTTT.